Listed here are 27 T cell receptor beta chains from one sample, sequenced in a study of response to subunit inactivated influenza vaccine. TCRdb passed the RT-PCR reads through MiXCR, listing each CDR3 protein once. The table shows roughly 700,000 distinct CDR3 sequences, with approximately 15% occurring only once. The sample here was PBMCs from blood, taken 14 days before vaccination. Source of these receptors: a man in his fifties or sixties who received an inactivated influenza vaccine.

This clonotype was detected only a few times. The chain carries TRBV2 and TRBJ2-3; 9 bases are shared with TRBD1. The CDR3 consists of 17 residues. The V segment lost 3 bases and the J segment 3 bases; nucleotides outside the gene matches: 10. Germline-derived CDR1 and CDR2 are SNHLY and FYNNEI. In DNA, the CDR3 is TGTGCCAGCAGTGACTCCCCGGACAGGGGCGAGACAGATACGCAGTATTTT. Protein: CASSDSPDRGETDTQYF.

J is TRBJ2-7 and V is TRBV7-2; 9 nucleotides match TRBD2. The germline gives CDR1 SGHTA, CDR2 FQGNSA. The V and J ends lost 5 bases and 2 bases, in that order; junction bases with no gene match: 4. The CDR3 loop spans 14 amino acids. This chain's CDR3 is CASSGSGRTYEQYF. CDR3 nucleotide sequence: TGTGCCAGCAGCGGTAGCGGGAGAACCTACGAGCAGTACTTC.

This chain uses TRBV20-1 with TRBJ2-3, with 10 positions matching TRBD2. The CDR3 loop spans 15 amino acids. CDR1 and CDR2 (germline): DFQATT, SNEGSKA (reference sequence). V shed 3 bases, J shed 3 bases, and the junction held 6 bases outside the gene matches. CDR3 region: CSASRASGSTDTQYF. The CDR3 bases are TGCAGTGCTAGTCGAGCTAGCGGGAGTACAGATACGCAGTATTTT.

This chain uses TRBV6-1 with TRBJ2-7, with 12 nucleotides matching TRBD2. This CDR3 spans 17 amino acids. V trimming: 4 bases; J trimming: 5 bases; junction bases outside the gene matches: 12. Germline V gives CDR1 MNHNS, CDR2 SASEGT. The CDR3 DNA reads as TGTGCCAGCAGTGTTATGTCTAGCGGGAGGGCCGTACACGAGCAGTACTTC. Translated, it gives CASSVMSSGRAVHEQYF.

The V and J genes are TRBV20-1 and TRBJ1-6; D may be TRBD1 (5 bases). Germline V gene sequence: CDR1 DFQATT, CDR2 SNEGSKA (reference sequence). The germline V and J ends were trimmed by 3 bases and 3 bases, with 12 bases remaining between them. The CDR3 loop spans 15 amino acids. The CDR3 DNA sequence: TGCAGTGCTAGCCGGGACGAAGGCTATAATTCACCCCTCCACTTT. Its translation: CSASRDEGYNSPLHF.

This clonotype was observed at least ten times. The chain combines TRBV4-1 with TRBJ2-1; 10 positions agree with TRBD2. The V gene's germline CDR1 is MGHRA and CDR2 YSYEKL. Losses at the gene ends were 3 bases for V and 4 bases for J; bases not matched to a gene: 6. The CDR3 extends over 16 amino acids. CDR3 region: CASSQLPSGGYNEQFF. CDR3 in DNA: TGCGCCAGCAGCCAGCTTCCTAGCGGGGGTTACAATGAGCAGTTCTTC.

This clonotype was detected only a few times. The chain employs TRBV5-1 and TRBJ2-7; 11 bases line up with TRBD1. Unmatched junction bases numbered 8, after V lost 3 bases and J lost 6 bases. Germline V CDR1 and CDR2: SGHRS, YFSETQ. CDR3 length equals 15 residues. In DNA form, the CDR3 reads TGCGCCAGCAGCTACTCCGGGACAGGGGGTTCCGAGCAGTACTTC. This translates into CASSYSGTGGSEQYF.

Here the CDR3 DNA reads TGCAGTGCTAGAGGGGGGACGTCAATCAACACTGAAGCTTTCTTT. This translates into CSARGGTSINTEAFF. The V call is TRBV20-1, the J call TRBJ1-1; tentatively, D is TRBD1 (5 bases). CDR1 DFQATT and CDR2 SNEGSKA come from the germline V gene (reference sequence). Trimming took 1 base from V and 2 from J, leaving 14 bases between them. This CDR3 has 15 residues.

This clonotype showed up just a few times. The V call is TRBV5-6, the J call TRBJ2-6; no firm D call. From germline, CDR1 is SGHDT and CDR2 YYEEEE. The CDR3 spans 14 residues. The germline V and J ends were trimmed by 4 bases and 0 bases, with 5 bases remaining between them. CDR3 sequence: CASSPVSGANVLTF. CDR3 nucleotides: TGTGCCAGCAGCCCGGTCTCTGGGGCCAACGTCCTGACTTTC.

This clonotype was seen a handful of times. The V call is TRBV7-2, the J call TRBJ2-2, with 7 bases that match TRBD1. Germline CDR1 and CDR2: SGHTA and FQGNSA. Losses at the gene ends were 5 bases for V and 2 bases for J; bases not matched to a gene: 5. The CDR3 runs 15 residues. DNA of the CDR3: TGTGCCAGCAGCCGAGGGACAGTTAACACCGGGGAGCTGTTTTTT. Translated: CASSRGTVNTGELFF.

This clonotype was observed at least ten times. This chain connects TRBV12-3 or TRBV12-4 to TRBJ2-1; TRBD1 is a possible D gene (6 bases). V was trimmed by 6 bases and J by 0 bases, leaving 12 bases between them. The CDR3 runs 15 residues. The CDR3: CASRTQGSSYNEQFF. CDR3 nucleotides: TGTGCCAGCAGGACCCAGGGGTCCTCCTACAATGAGCAGTTCTTC.

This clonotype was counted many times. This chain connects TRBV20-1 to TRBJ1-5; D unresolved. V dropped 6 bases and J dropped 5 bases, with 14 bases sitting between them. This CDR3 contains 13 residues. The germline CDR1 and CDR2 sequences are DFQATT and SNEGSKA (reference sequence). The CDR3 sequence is CSATERLYQPQHF. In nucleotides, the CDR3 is TGCAGTGCGACGGAGAGATTGTATCAGCCCCAGCATTTT.

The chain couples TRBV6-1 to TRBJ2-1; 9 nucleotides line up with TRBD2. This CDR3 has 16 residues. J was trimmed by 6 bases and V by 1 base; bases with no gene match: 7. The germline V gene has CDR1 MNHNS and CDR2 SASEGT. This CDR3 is CASSEVAGGGGNEQFF. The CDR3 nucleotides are TGTGCCAGCAGTGAAGTTGCGGGAGGGGGTGGCAATGAGCAGTTCTTC.

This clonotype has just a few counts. The CDR3, as DNA: TGTGCCAGCAGCCTACGGTTAGCCGCCGTGGATACGCAGTATTTT. It translates to CASSLRLAAVDTQYF. The chain recombines TRBV7-8 with TRBJ2-3; D unresolved. V was shortened by 5 bases and J by 6 bases, with 18 bases between the two germline ends. There are 15 residues in the CDR3. Germline assignment: CDR1 SGHVS and CDR2 FQNEAQ. Using reference TRBV7-8 and TRBJ2-3 for the parts outside the CDR3, the full variable domain is GAGVSQSPRYKVAKRGQDVALRCDPISGHVSLFWYQQALGQGPEFLTYFQNEAQLDKSGLPSDRFFAERPEGSVSTLKIQRTQQEDSAVYLCASSLRLAAVDTQYFGPGTRLTVL.

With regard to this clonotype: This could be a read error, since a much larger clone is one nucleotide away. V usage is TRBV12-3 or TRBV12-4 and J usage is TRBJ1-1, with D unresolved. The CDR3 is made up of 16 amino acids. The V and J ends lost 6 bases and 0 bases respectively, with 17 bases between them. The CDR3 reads CASSSRRAVMNTEAFF. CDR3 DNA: TGTGCCAGCAGCAGCCGCCGGGCAGTCATGAACACTGAAGCTTTCTTT.

CDR3 residues: CASSLGTRGDEQYF. The CDR3 coding sequence is TGTGCCAGCAGTTTAGGGACCCGCGGCGACGAGCAGTACTTC. The chain has TRBV12-3 or TRBV12-4 and TRBJ2-7, with D unclear. V lost 1 base and J lost 5, with 12 bases in between. The CDR3 has 14 amino acids.

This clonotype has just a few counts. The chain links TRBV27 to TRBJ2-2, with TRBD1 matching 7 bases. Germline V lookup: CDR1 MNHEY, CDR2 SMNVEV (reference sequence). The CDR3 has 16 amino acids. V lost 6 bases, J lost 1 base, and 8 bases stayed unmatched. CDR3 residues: CASRRQGNQNTGELFF. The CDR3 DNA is TGTGCCAGCAGACGACAGGGTAATCAGAACACCGGGGAGCTGTTTTTT.

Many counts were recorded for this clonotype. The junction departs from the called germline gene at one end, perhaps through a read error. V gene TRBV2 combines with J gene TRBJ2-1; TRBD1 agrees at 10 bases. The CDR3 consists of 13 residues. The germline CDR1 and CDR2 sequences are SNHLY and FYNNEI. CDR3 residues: CASRDRGYNEQFF. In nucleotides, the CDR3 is TGCGCCAGCAGGGACAGGGGATACAATGAGCAGTTCTTC.

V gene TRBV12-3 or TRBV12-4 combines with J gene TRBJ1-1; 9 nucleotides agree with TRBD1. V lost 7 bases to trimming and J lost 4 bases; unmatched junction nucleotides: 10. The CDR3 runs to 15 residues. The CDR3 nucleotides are TGTGCCAGCAAGTTTAAGGGACAGGGCGGCACTGAAGCTTTCTTT. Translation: CASKFKGQGGTEAFF.

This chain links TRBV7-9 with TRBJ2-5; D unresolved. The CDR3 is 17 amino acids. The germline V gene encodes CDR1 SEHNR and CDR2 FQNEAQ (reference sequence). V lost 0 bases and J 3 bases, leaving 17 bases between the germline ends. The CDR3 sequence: CASSLALGNFIEETQYF. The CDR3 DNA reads TGTGCCAGCAGCTTAGCGTTAGGGAATTTCATCGAAGAGACCCAGTACTTC.

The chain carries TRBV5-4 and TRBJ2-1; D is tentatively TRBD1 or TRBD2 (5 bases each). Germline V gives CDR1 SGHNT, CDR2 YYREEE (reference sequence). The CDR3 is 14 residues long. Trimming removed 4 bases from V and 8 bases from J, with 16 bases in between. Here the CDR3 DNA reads TGTGCCAGCAGCCTGAAGATGGGGCGGGATGAGCAGTTCTTC. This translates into CASSLKMGRDEQFF.

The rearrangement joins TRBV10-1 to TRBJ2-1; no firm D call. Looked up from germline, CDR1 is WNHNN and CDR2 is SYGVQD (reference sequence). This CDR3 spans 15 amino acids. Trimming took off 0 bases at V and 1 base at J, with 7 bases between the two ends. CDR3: CASSESGRSYNEQFF. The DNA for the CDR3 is TGCGCCAGCAGTGAGTCTGGCAGATCCTACAATGAGCAGTTCTTC.

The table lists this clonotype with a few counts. CDR3 in amino acids: CASSQLLAEPVRNEQFF. CDR3 DNA sequence: TGTGCCAGCAGCCAATTACTAGCGGAGCCGGTACGAAATGAGCAGTTCTTC. This sequence joins TRBV3-1 and TRBJ2-1; the match to TRBD2 covers 8 bases. The CDR3 contains 17 residues. V gave up 2 bases and J gave up 7 bases; unmatched junction bases: 13. Germline V CDR1 and CDR2: LGHDT, YNNKEL (reference sequence).

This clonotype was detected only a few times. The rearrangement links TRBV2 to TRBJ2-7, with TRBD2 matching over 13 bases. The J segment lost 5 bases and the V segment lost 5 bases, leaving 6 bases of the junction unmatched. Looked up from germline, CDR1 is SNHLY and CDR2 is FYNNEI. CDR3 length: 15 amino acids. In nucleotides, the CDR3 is TGTGCCAGCAGTCCCGGGACTAGCGGGGCCCACGAGCAGTACTTC. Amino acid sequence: CASSPGTSGAHEQYF.

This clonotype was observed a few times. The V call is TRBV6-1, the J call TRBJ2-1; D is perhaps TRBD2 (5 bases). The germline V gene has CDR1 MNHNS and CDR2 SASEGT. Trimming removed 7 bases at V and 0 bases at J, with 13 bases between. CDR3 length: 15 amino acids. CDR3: CASIRGQSSYNEQFF. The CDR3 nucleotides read TGTGCCAGCATCCGAGGGCAGAGCTCCTACAATGAGCAGTTCTTC.

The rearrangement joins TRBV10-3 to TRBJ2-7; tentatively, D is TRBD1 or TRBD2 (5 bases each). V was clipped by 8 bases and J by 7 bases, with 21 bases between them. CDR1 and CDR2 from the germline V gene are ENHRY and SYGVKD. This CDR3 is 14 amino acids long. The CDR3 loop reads CAIERGQGAREQYF. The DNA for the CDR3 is TGTGCCATCGAGAGGGGCCAAGGGGCGAGGGAGCAGTACTTC.

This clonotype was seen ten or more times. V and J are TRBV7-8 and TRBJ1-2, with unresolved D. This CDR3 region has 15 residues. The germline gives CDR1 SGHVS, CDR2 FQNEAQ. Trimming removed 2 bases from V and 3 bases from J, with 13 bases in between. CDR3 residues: CASSLYWGVDYGYTF. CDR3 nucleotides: TGTGCCAGCAGCTTATATTGGGGAGTAGACTATGGCTACACCTTC.